This is a list of T cell receptor beta chains from one sample in a study of blood T cell repertoires in COVID-19. Assay: immunoSEQ multiplex PCR; the TCRdb copy retains only in-frame clones and omits some. The data show about 50,000 clones, roughly 85% seen once. What was sequenced was peripheral blood. The receptors were sampled from a human donor in a cohort sampled during active COVID-19. The donor label of this sample is uncertain. Each CDR3 is given with its conserved first and last residue. Each record gives: clone size, D gene, V gene, J gene, CDR3 protein, CDR3 DNA. A D gene is named only where the DNA matches it firmly. Clone size is stated in some rows and not others, as once, few, many or a class when expanded.

>NA|TRBD1|TRBV5-1|TRBJ1-1
CASSPGSRTGNTEAFF
TGCGCCAGCAGCCCGGGGTCCCGGACAGGGAACACTGAAGCTTTCTTT
>NA|TRBD1|TRBV5-1|TRBJ1-2
CASSRGQGGYGYTF
TGCGCCAGCAGCAGAGGACAGGGGGGCTATGGCTACACCTTC
>NA|NA|TRBV4-3|TRBJ2-1
CASSQDGRGRYNEQFF
TGCGCCAGCAGCCAAGATGGTCGGGGGAGATACAATGAGCAGTTCTTC
>NA|NA|TRBV11-2|TRBJ1-3
CASSLGLSGNTIYF
TGTGCCAGCAGCCTGGGACTTTCTGGAAACACCATATATTTT
>few|NA|TRBV7-2|TRBJ1-2
CASSLAGYGYTF
TGTGCCAGCAGCTTAGCCGGCTATGGCTACACCTTC
>NA|TRBD1|TRBV9|TRBJ2-1
CASSVVGTAYNEQFF
TGTGCCAGCAGCGTAGTCGGGACAGCCTACAATGAGCAGTTCTTC
>NA|TRBD2|TRBV7-2|TRBJ2-5
CASSFSAGEETQYF
TGTGCCAGCAGCTTTTCAGCGGGGGAAGAGACCCAGTACTTC
>large|TRBD2|TRBV7-3|TRBJ2-1
CASSPGGAGSAGNEQFF
TGTGCCAGCAGCCCCGGGGGGGCGGGGTCCGCTGGGAATGAGCAGTTCTTC
>NA|NA|TRBV30|TRBJ1-2
CAWSVGSGGYTF
TGTGCCTGGAGTGTAGGGTCAGGGGGCTACACCTTC
>NA|TRBD1|TRBV19|TRBJ2-1
CASSRGQGRVNEQFF
TGTGCCAGTAGTAGAGGACAGGGGAGGGTGAATGAGCAGTTCTTC
>NA|TRBD2|TRBV7-2|TRBJ2-1
CASSSGLAVNEQFF
TGTGCCAGCAGCTCTGGACTAGCAGTCAATGAGCAGTTCTTC
>NA|TRBD1|TRBV10-3|TRBJ1-2
CAIRGQGARDYGYTF
TGTGCCATCAGGGGACAGGGGGCGCGGGACTATGGCTACACCTTC
>NA|NA|TRBV7-8|TRBJ2-7
CASSLGLGFGKYEQYF
TGTGCCAGCAGCCTGGGACTTGGGTTCGGCAAATACGAGCAGTACTTC
>NA|TRBD2|TRBV2|TRBJ2-1
CASIDQRAGVENEQFF
TGTGCCAGCATTGATCAAAGGGCGGGGGTGGAGAATGAGCAGTTCTTC
>NA|TRBD2|TRBV3-1/TRBV3-2|TRBJ2-7
CASSWFPGLGGYEQYF
TGTGCCAGCAGCTGGTTCCCGGGACTAGGAGGCTACGAGCAGTACTTC
>once|NA|TRBV7-2|TRBJ2-1
CASSLTGSEYNEQFF
TGTGCCAGCAGCTTAACAGGTAGTGAGTACAATGAGCAGTTCTTC
>NA|TRBD1|TRBV6-5|TRBJ1-6
CASSYTDRADSPLHF
TGTGCCAGCAGTTACACTGACAGGGCGGACTCACCCCTCCACTTT
>NA|NA|TRBV6-2/TRBV6-3|TRBJ1-5
CASSPTGVSRQPQHF
TGTGCCAGCAGTCCAACCGGGGTATCGAGACAGCCCCAGCATTTT
>few|TRBD1|TRBV6-2/TRBV6-3|TRBJ1-5
CASSRQGAASPQHF
TGTGCCAGCAGTCGACAGGGGGCGGCTTCGCCCCAGCATTTT
>once|NA|TRBV9|TRBJ2-1
CASSSGVLEQFF
TGTGCCAGCAGCTCAGGGGTTTTGGAGCAGTTCTTC
>NA|TRBD1|TRBV10-3|TRBJ2-7
CAISEWDRGSPYEQYF
TGTGCCATCAGTGAATGGGACAGGGGTTCGCCCTACGAGCAGTACTTC
>NA|NA|TRBV2|TRBJ1-2
CASSAGGGSGYTF
TGTGCCAGCAGTGCGGGCGGGGGAAGTGGCTACACCTTC
>NA|TRBD2|TRBV7-9|TRBJ2-1
CASSLIAGGPGEQFF
TGTGCCAGCAGCTTAATAGCGGGGGGGCCGGGTGAGCAGTTCTTC
>NA|NA|TRBV6-5|TRBJ1-1
CASSPWREAFF
TGTGCCAGCAGTCCTTGGAGGGAAGCTTTCTTT
>NA|TRBD2|TRBV5-4|TRBJ2-2
CASSPSGGDTGELFF
TGTGCCAGCAGCCCGAGCGGGGGCGACACCGGGGAGCTGTTTTTT
>NA|NA|TRBV4-3|TRBJ2-4
CASSQDSGAGTKNIQYF
TGCGCCAGCAGCCAAGACTCAGGTGCGGGGACCAAAAACATTCAGTACTTC
>NA|NA|TRBV2|TRBJ1-4
CASSDREGAQKLFF
TGTGCCAGCAGTGACAGGGAAGGGGCACAAAAACTGTTTTTT
>NA|NA|TRBV5-1|TRBJ2-2
CASSHQTANTGELFF
TGCGCCAGCAGCCACCAGACAGCGAACACCGGGGAGCTGTTTTTT